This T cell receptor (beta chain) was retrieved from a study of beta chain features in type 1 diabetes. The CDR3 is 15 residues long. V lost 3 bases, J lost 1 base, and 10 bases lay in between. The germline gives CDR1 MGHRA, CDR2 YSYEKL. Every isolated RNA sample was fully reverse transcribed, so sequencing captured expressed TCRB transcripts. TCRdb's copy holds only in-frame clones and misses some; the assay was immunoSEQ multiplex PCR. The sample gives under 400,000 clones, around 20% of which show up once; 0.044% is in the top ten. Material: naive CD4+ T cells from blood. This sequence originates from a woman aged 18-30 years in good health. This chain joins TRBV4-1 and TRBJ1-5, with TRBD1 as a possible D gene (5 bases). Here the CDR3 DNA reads TGCGCCAGCAGCCATATACAGGAAAGCAATCAGCCCCAGCATTTT. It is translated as CASSHIQESNQPQHF.